The 25 T cell receptor beta chains reported below all come from one sample, sequenced in a study of blood T cell repertoires in COVID-19. Measured with immunoSEQ multiplex PCR; TCRdb has only the in-frame clones, and not every one. The sample consists of 450,000 to 500,000 clones, 70% to 90% of them appearing once. Material: peripheral blood. These receptors came from a human donor in a cohort sampled during active COVID-19.

This chain connects TRBV30 to TRBJ2-1; D not certain. The length of the CDR3 is 13 residues. CDR1 GTSNPN and CDR2 SVGIG come from the germline V gene (reference sequence). V lost 3 bases and J lost 2, with 8 bases in between. The CDR3 sequence is CAWRENPYNEQFF. The CDR3 DNA is TGTGCCTGGAGGGAGAACCCCTACAATGAGCAGTTCTTC.

The rearrangement uses TRBV9 and TRBJ2-7; TRBD1 matches 8 bases. The CDR3 is 15 residues long. In germline, CDR1 is SGDLS, CDR2 YYNGEE. With V trimmed by 7 bases and J by 2 bases, 11 bases remained unmatched. CDR3 sequence: CASAAGQDPPYEQYF. The DNA of the CDR3 is TGTGCCAGCGCCGCGGGACAGGACCCGCCCTACGAGCAGTACTTC.

This clone came up once. This chain links TRBV6-5 with TRBJ2-1; possibly TRBD1 for D (5 bases). Germline CDR1 MNHEY, CDR2 SVGAGI. The CDR3 runs 14 residues. The V end lost 5 bases, the J end lost 6 bases, and 14 bases lay between the germline ends. CDR3 DNA: TGTGCCAGCAGTCTATGGGGCAGGGTCAATGAGCAGTTCTTC. This gives the protein CASSLWGRVNEQFF.

This chain uses TRBV29-1 with TRBJ2-1; D is ambiguous. Germline V gene lookup returns CDR1 SQVTM and CDR2 ANQGSEA. The CDR3 totals 12 residues. Trimming left V 3 bases short and J 6 bases short, with 9 bases between. In DNA, the CDR3 is TGCAGCGTTGAGAACTCCCTCAATGAGCAGTTCTTC. It specifies CSVENSLNEQFF.

The chain is built from TRBV28 and TRBJ1-1; D gene unclear. The CDR3 sequence is 13 residues long. V lost 6 bases to trimming and J lost 7 bases, with 15 bases between them. CDR1 is MDHEN, CDR2 SYDVKM, per germline. CDR3 nucleotide sequence: TGTGCCAGCAGGCCGACACTGATAGGTGAAGCTTTCTTT. It is translated as CASRPTLIGEAFF.

The chain is built from TRBV5-1 and TRBJ1-3; a possible D gene is TRBD1 (6 bases). V dropped 0 bases and J dropped 4 bases, with 14 bases sitting between them. The V gene's germline CDR1 is SGHRS and CDR2 YFSETQ. The CDR3 sequence is 16 residues long. The CDR3 sequence is CASSLAPGAEGNTIYF. The CDR3 region has the DNA TGCGCCAGCAGCTTGGCCCCAGGGGCGGAGGGAAACACCATATATTTT.

This chain connects TRBV19 to TRBJ1-5, with unresolved D. The germline V gene encodes CDR1 LNHDA and CDR2 SQIVND (reference sequence). This CDR3 spans 15 amino acids. Trimming left V 1 base short and J 0 bases short, with 7 bases between. The CDR3 region is CASSIGPGSNQPQHF. Written as DNA, the CDR3 is TGTGCCAGTAGTATAGGGCCGGGTAGCAATCAGCCCCAGCATTTT. The full variable domain, completed using reference TRBV19 and TRBJ1-5, is DGGITQSPKYLFRKEGQNVTLSCEQNLNHDAMYWYRQDPGQGLRLIYYSQIVNDFQKGDIAEGYSVSREKKESFPLTVTSAQKNPTAFYLCASSIGPGSNQPQHFGDGTRLSIL.

V gene TRBV24-1 combines with J gene TRBJ1-5; the D is unclear. The CDR3 is made up of 13 amino acids. Trimming cost V 3 bases and J 7 bases, with 9 bases left between them. Germline loops: CDR1 KGHDR, CDR2 SFDVKD. The CDR3 region is CATSDASGQPQHF. The CDR3 nucleotides read TGTGCCACCAGTGATGCCAGCGGGCAGCCCCAGCATTTT.

CDR3 loop: CASSGRPIGYGYTF. The CDR3 DNA follows: TGTGCCAGCAGCGGAAGGCCGATCGGGTATGGCTACACCTTC. The gene calls are TRBV5-5 and TRBJ1-2; D uncertain. Germline lookup yields CDR1 SGHKS and CDR2 YYEKEE (reference sequence). V lost 4 bases to trimming and J lost 5 bases, with 15 bases between them. The CDR3 runs 14 residues. Complete variable domain (other parts from reference TRBV5-5 and TRBJ1-2): DAGVTQSPTHLIKTRGQQVTLRCSPISGHKSVSWYQQVLGQGPQFIFQYYEKEERGRGNFPDRFSARQFPNYSSELNVNALLLGDSALYLCASSGRPIGYGYTFGSGTRLTVV.

This clone was seen only a few times. The rearrangement uses TRBV6-5 and TRBJ1-1; 8 nucleotides align to TRBD1. With 6 bases clipped from V and 5 bases from J, the junction kept 8 bases outside the gene matches. CDR1 and CDR2 from the germline V gene are MNHEY and SVGAGI. The CDR3 is 14 residues long. The CDR3 nucleotides are TGTGCCAGCAGCCTGGGACAGGTCGGGACTGAAGCTTTCTTT. Translated, it gives CASSLGQVGTEAFF.

The chain links TRBV5-1 to TRBJ1-4; possibly TRBD1 for D (5 bases). This CDR3 spans 16 amino acids. Germline CDR1 SGHRS, CDR2 YFSETQ. Trimming took 4 bases from V and 6 from J, leaving 19 bases between them. The CDR3 loop reads CASSQISGQGYEKLFF. The DNA for the CDR3 is TGCGCCAGCAGCCAAATCTCCGGGCAGGGCTATGAAAAACTGTTTTTT.

The chain recombines TRBV15 with TRBJ1-5; D may be TRBD1 (5 bases). This CDR3 contains 15 residues. Germline CDR1 reads LNHNV; CDR2 reads YYDKDF (reference sequence). Trimming stripped 3 bases from V and 8 bases from J, with 17 bases between. The CDR3 coding sequence is TGTGCCACCAGCAGGGGGGGTAGGGAAGACAAGCCCCAGCATTTT. It encodes CATSRGGREDKPQHF.

In the case of this clone: At the DNA level, this CDR3 is encoded by other sequences in the same sample as well. The chain employs TRBV29-1 and TRBJ1-1; 7 positions agree with TRBD1. V shed 6 bases, J shed 1 base, and the junction held 2 bases outside the gene matches. The CDR3 covers 12 residues. The V gene's germline CDR1 is SQVTM and CDR2 ANQGSEA. The CDR3 here is CSVRQGNTEAFF. DNA for the CDR3: TGCAGCGTAAGACAGGGGAACACTGAAGCTTTCTTT.

The V and J genes are TRBV30 and TRBJ1-5; the D is unclear. Germline assignment: CDR1 GTSNPN and CDR2 SVGIG (reference sequence). CDR3 length equals 16 residues. V was cut by 2 bases and J by 6 bases, with 20 bases left in between. The CDR3 sequence is CAWSRGGNNVIQPQHF. In nucleotides, the CDR3 is TGTGCCTGGAGTCGGGGAGGCAATAATGTCATTCAGCCCCAGCATTTT.

V is TRBV10-3 and J is TRBJ2-1; 9 nucleotides match TRBD2. The CDR3 is made up of 16 amino acids. V dropped 4 bases and J dropped 6; count of bases not matched to a gene: 10. Germline CDR1 reads ENHRY; CDR2 reads SYGVKD. The DNA of the CDR3 is TGTGCCATCAGTGGGACTAGCGAGGCTCGGGCCAATGAGCAGTTCTTC. Amino acid sequence: CAISGTSEARANEQFF.

The J gene is TRBJ1-1, the V gene TRBV9; maybe TRBD1 (6 bases). V lost 4 bases to trimming and J lost 10 bases, with 20 bases between them. The CDR3 contains 14 residues. CDR1 SGDLS and CDR2 YYNGEE come from the germline V gene. In nucleotides, the CDR3 is TGTGCCAGCAGCCCTCACGGGTCAGGGGAAGGAGCTTTCTTT. Protein product: CASSPHGSGEGAFF.

This CDR3 reads CATALAGGHDEQFF. CDR3 bases: TGTGCCACCGCCTTAGCGGGAGGGCATGATGAGCAGTTCTTC. V and J are TRBV25-1 and TRBJ2-1, with 11 bases that match TRBD2. The V and J ends lost 10 bases and 8 bases, in that order; junction bases with no gene match: 10. The germline CDR1 and CDR2 sequences are MGHDK and SYGVNS. CDR3 length: 14 residues.

The V call is TRBV2, the J call TRBJ1-4; TRBD1 matches at 8 bases. Trimming cost V 6 bases and J 4 bases; bases outside gene matches: 4. This CDR3 is 14 amino acids long. CDR1 SNHLY and CDR2 FYNNEI come from the germline V gene. The CDR3: CASRRTGLNEKLFF. For the CDR3, the DNA is TGTGCCAGCAGAAGGACAGGGCTTAATGAAAAACTGTTTTTT.

The gene calls are TRBV4-3 and TRBJ2-3; 7 bases fit TRBD2. Trimming at V came to 8 bases and at J to 6 bases, leaving 8 bases not matched to a gene. Germline values: CDR1 LGHNA, CDR2 YSLEER. The CDR3 has 13 amino acids. This CDR3 reads CASGGTNRDTQYF. Here the CDR3 DNA reads TGCGCCAGCGGTGGGACTAACCGGGATACGCAGTATTTT.

DNA for the CDR3: TGTGCCAGTGGGTCTCTAGCGGGGAACTCCTACGAGCAGTACTTC. It translates to CASGSLAGNSYEQYF. The V and J genes are TRBV19 and TRBJ2-7; TRBD2 aligns across 9 bases. Germline assignment: CDR1 LNHDA and CDR2 SQIVND (reference sequence). The CDR3 runs to 15 residues. Unmatched junction bases numbered 8, after V lost 8 bases and J lost 0 bases.

The CDR3 coding sequence is TGTGCCAGCAGCTTGGGCAGGGCGAACACTGAAGCTTTCTTT. This translates into CASSLGRANTEAFF. V and J are TRBV5-4 and TRBJ1-1; D possibly corresponds to TRBD1 (5 bases). Germline CDR1 and CDR2: SGHNT and YYREEE (reference sequence). V shed 0 bases and J shed 1 base, with 7 bases lying between them. The CDR3 has 14 amino acids. Based on the CDR3 plus reference TRBV5-4 and TRBJ1-1, the full variable domain is ETGVTQSPTHLIKTRGQQVTLRCSSQSGHNTVSWYQQALGQGPQFIFQYYREEENGRGNFPPRFSGLQFPNYSSELNVNALELDDSALYLCASSLGRANTEAFFGQGTRLTVV.

This sequence joins TRBV5-1 and TRBJ2-1; TRBD2 matches 8 bases. Germline V lookup: CDR1 SGHRS, CDR2 YFSETQ. V gave up 0 bases and J gave up 8 bases; unmatched junction bases: 13. The CDR3 consists of 17 residues. The CDR3 bases are TGCGCCAGCAGCTTGGATAGCGGGACCACTCGAGGGGATGAGCAGTTCTTC. Translating it yields CASSLDSGTTRGDEQFF.

This clone was counted many times. The chain has TRBV7-2 and TRBJ1-6, with D maybe TRBD1 (6 bases). Germline CDR1 SGHTA, CDR2 FQGNSA. V dropped 8 bases and J dropped 7 bases, with 12 bases sitting between them. This CDR3 has 13 residues. CDR3: CASGGQLNSPLHF. CDR3 nucleotide sequence: TGTGCCAGCGGAGGACAGTTAAATTCACCCCTCCACTTT.

The genes are TRBV2 and TRBJ1-1; D possibly corresponds to TRBD1 (5 bases). The CDR3 covers 15 residues. V lost 11 bases to trimming and J lost 8 bases, with 27 bases between them. Per germline, CDR1 SNHLY and CDR2 FYNNEI. The CDR3 is CAGNRLVSIGSEAFF. The CDR3 DNA reads as TGTGCCGGAAACAGGTTGGTGTCGATAGGTTCGGAAGCTTTCTTT.

This chain links TRBV19 with TRBJ1-5; 10 bases align to TRBD1. The germline gives CDR1 LNHDA, CDR2 SQIVND (reference sequence). CDR3 length equals 15 residues. After removal of 4 bases from V and 11 bases from J, the junction contained 11 bases not matched to a gene. CDR3 sequence: CASSTLGTGDPTQHF. The DNA for the CDR3 is TGTGCCAGTAGTACCCTCGGGACAGGGGATCCAACCCAGCATTTT.